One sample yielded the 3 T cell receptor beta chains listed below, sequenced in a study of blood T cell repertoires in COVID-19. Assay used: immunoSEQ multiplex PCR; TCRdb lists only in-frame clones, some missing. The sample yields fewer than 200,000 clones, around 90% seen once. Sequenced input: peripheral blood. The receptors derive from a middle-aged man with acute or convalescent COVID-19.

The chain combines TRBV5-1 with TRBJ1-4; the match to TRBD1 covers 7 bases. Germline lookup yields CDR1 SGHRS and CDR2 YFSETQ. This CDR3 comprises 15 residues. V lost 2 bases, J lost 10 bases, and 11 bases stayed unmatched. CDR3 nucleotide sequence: TGCGCCAGCAGCTTAGCCGGGGACTCAGGGGGAAAACTGTTTTTT. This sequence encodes CASSLAGDSGGKLFF.

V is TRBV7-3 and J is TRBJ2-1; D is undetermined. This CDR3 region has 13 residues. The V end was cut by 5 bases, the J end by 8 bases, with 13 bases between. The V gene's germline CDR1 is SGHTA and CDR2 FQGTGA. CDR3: CASSRLAGYEQFF. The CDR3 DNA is TGTGCCAGCAGCCGCCTTGCTGGCTATGAGCAGTTCTTC.

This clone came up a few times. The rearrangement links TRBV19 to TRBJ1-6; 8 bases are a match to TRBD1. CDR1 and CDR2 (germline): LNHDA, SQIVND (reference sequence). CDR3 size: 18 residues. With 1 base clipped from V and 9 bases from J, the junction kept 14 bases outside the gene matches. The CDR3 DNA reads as TGTGCCAGTAGTATAGCCGCCGTAGCAGGGGGCCTTAGTTCACCCCTCCACTTT. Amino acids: CASSIAAVAGGLSSPLHF.